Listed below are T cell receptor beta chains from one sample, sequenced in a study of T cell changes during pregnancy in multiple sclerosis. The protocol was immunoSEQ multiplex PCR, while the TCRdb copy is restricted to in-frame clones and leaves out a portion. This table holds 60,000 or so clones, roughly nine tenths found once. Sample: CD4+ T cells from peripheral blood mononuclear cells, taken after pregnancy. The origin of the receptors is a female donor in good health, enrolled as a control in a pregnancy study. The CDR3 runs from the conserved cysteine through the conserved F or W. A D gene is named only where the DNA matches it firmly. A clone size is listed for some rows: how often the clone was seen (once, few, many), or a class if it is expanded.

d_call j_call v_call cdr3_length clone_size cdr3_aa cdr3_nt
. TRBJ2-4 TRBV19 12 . CASSRTENIQYF TGTGCCAGTAGTAGGACTGAAAACATTCAGTACTTC
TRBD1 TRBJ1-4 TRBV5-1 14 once CASSTGQGFEKLFF TGCGCCAGCAGCACGGGACAGGGCTTTGAAAAACTGTTTTTT
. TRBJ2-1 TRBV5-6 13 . CASSLDRYNEQFF TGTGCCAGCAGCTTGGACAGATACAATGAGCAGTTCTTC
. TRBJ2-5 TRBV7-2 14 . CASSLVTSGETQYF TGTGCCAGCAGCTTAGTAACGAGTGGAGAGACCCAGTACTTC
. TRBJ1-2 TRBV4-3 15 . CASSQVDTKPHGYTF TGCGCCAGCAGCCAAGTTGACACCAAGCCCCATGGCTACACCTTC
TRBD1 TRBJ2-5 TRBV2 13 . CASSPDREETQYF TGTGCCAGCAGTCCTGACAGGGAAGAGACCCAGTACTTC
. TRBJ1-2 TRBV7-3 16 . CASSLTPGGQGSGYTF TGTGCCAGCAGCTTAACGCCGGGGGGGCAAGGGAGTGGCTACACCTTC
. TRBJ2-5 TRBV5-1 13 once CASSSRIKETQYF TGCGCCAGCAGCAGCAGGATCAAAGAGACCCAGTACTTC
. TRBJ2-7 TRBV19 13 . CASSRDTTYEQYF TGTGCCAGTTCTAGGGACACCACCTACGAGCAGTACTTC
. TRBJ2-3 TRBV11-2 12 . CASSLSTDTQYF TGTGCCAGCAGCCTAAGCACAGATACGCAGTATTTT
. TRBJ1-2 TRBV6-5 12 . CASSRDLYGYTF TGTGCCAGCAGCAGGGATCTCTATGGCTACACCTTC
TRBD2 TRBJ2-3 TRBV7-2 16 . CASSLTGGAGTDTQYF TGTGCCAGCAGCCTAACCGGGGGGGCAGGCACAGATACGCAGTATTTT
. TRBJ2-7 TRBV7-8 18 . CASSPGQGLGRGTSEQYF TGTGCCAGCAGCCCTGGGCAGGGATTGGGGCGGGGGACAAGTGAGCAGTACTTC
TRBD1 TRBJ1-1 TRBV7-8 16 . CASSHDRGLMNTEAFF TGTGCCAGCAGCCACGACAGGGGCCTTATGAACACTGAAGCTTTCTTT
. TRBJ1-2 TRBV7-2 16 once CASSLDGDSGIYGYTF TGTGCCAGCAGCTTAGATGGTGACTCGGGTATCTATGGCTACACCTTC
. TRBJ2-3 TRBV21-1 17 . CASSLLAGLYRTDTQYF TGTGCCAGCAGCCTCCTGGCAGGGCTTTATCGCACAGATACGCAGTATTTT
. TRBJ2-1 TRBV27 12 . CASSPQGYEQFF TGTGCCAGCAGTCCCCAGGGATATGAGCAGTTCTTC
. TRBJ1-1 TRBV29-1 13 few CSVEVRMNTEAFF TGCAGCGTTGAAGTGAGAATGAACACTGAAGCTTTCTTT
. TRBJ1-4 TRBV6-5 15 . CASSYTLGPGAKLFF TGTGCCAGCAGTTACACGCTGGGCCCAGGGGCAAAACTGTTTTTT
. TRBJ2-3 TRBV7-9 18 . CASSSRSSQGTVKDTQYF TGTGCCAGCAGCTCACGCTCCTCGCAGGGAACGGTCAAAGATACGCAGTATTTT
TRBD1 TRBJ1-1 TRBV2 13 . CASRRDRDTEAFF TGTGCCAGCAGGCGGGACAGGGACACTGAAGCTTTCTTT
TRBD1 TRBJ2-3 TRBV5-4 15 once CASSWSGQGTDTQYF TGTGCCAGCAGCTGGTCGGGACAGGGCACAGATACGCAGTATTTT
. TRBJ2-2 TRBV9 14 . CASSRTANTGELFF TGTGCCAGCAGCCGGACAGCTAACACCGGGGAGCTGTTTTTT
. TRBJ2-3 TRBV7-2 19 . CASTPRKIQGSAARDTQYF TGTGCCAGCACTCCCCGTAAAATACAGGGTTCGGCCGCCAGAGATACGCAGTATTTT
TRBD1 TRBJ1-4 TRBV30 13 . CAWWDRLSEKLFF TGTGCCTGGTGGGACAGGTTAAGTGAAAAACTGTTTTTT
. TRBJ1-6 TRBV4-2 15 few CASSQVTDLSSPLHF TGTGCCAGCAGCCAAGTAACAGACCTAAGTTCACCCCTCCACTTT
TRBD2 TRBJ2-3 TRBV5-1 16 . CASSPGLAGAADTQYF TGCGCCAGCAGCCCCGGACTAGCGGGGGCTGCAGATACGCAGTATTTT
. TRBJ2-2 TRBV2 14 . CAKETGARTGELFF TGTGCCAAAGAGACAGGAGCCCGCACCGGGGAGCTGTTTTTT
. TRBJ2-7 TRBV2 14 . CASSGVAPPYEQYF TGTGCCAGCAGTGGTGTGGCCCCCCCCTACGAGCAGTACTTC
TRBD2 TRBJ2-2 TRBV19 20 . CASSHRLAGGFFRATGELFF TGTGCCAGTAGCCACCGACTAGCGGGGGGGTTTTTCCGTGCCACCGGGGAGCTGTTTTTT
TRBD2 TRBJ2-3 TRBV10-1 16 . CASNFSLAGDTDTQYF TGCGCCAGCAATTTTAGCCTAGCGGGGGACACAGATACGCAGTATTTT
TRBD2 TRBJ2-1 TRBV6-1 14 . CASGSGGARNEQFF TGTGCCAGCGGGAGCGGGGGGGCCCGGAATGAGCAGTTCTTC
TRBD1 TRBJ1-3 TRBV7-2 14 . CASRQGVAGNTIYF TGTGCCAGCAGACAGGGGGTTGCCGGAAACACCATATATTTT
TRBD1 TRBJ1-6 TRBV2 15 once CASSVRTGASSPLHF TGTGCCAGCAGTGTTCGGACAGGGGCCTCTTCACCCCTCCACTTT
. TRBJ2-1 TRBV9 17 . CASSVDRGGGLHNEQFF TGTGCCAGCAGCGTTGACAGAGGGGGGGGGCTGCACAATGAGCAGTTCTTC
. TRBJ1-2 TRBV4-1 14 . CASSQDDRNYGYTF TGCGCCAGCAGCCAAGATGACAGAAACTATGGCTACACCTTC
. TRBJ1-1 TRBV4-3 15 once CASSTHRTVNTEAFF TGCGCCAGCAGCACCCACCGGACAGTTAACACTGAAGCTTTCTTT
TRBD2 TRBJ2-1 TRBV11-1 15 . CASSPGTSVGNEQFF TGTGCCAGCAGCCCAGGGACTAGCGTTGGCAATGAGCAGTTCTTC
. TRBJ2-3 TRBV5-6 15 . CASSLGPSSTDTQYF TGTGCCAGCAGCTTGGGGCCCAGTAGCACAGATACGCAGTATTTT
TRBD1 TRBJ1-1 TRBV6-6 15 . CASSYPQGAATEAFF TGTGCCAGCAGTTACCCACAGGGGGCTGCCACTGAAGCTTTCTTT
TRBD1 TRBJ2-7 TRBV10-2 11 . CASSDRVEQYF TGCGCCAGCAGCGACAGGGTCGAGCAGTACTTC